This T cell receptor beta chain was profiled in a study of blood T cell repertoires in COVID-19. Study at large: The United States, Italy and Spain were the sources of the acute and convalescent COVID-19 samples.

Source study methods: Amplification of reference gene primers provided the estimated nucleated cell counts. Clones were read by immunoSEQ multiplex PCR, and TCRdb kept only the in-frame ones, dropping some. V, J and clone size were drawn from that table, and D and trimming were deduced from the DNA. The repertoire holds roughly 320,000 clones, with 85% to 90% as singletons. The Seattle patients joined while their infection was active and were tracked longitudinally afterward. Material for sequencing was peripheral blood. The receptor was derived from a woman between 50 and 59 years old with COVID-19, enrolled during active disease.

CDR3 region: CASSFGQGNGYTF. The CDR3 nucleotides read TGTGCCAGCAGCTTCGGGCAGGGGAACGGCTACACCTTC. The chain employs TRBV5-6 and TRBJ1-2; D may be TRBD1 (6 bases). The CDR3 spans 13 residues. The V end was cut by 2 bases, the J end by 8 bases, with 13 bases between. Germline CDR1 is SGHDT and CDR2 is YYEEEE.